This T cell receptor (beta chain) was captured by sequencing in a study of blood T cell repertoires in COVID-19. Study as a whole: COVID-19 samples collected from the United States, Italy and Spain covered acute and convalescent phases. PBMCs, B-cell-depleted T cells, or T cells provided the cDNA or gDNA that made up the material.

Study processing details: It was from reference gene primer amplification that nucleated cell counts were estimated. The repertoire was sequenced with immunoSEQ multiplex PCR; TCRdb's copy has only in-frame clones and lacks some. V, J and clone size derive from that table, while D and trimming were established from the DNA sequence. Among some 22,000 clones listed, 89% were seen once. This clone occurred once. The trim removed 4 bases at V and 3 bases at J, leaving 1 base unmatched. CDR1 and CDR2 from the germline V gene are LGHNA and YSLEER. The CDR3 is 15 residues long. This TCR derives from a human donor with active COVID-19. The donor label of this sample is uncertain. The chain is built from TRBV4-3 and TRBJ2-3, with 13 bases matching TRBD2. The sequencing input was peripheral blood. CDR3 coding DNA: TGCGCCAGCAGCCTACTAGCGGGAGGGACAGATACGCAGTATTTT. Amino acid sequence: CASSLLAGGTDTQYF.